This TCR beta chain was recorded in a study of T cells expressing NK-cell markers. TCRdb re-called the 5' RACE reads, yielding one record per CDR3 amino acid sequence without DNA. This table holds some 110,000 distinct CDR3 sequences. The V gene's germline CDR1 is SGDLS and CDR2 YYNGEE. The CDR3 consists of 16 residues. Sequencing input: blood T cells: a sorted CD56 or NKG2C T cell subset, CD4+ or CD8+ T cells, or bulk PBMC T cells (not recorded which). V is TRBV9 and J is TRBJ2-5; the TCRdb D gene call, TRBD1, has no DNA to confirm it. This clonotype was sampled from a woman aged 18 to 69 in good health. CDR3 residues: CASSHSDSEFQETQYF.